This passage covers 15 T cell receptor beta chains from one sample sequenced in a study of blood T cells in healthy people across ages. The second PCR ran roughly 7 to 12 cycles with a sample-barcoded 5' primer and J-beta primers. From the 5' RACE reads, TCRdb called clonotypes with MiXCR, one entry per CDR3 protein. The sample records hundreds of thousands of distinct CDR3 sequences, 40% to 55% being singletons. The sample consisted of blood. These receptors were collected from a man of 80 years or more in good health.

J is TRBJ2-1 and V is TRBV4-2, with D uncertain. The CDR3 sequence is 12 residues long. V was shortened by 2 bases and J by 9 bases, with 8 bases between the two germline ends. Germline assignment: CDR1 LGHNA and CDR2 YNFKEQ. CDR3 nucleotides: TGTGCCAGCAGCCAATCTCACACTGAGCAGTTCTTC. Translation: CASSQSHTEQFF.

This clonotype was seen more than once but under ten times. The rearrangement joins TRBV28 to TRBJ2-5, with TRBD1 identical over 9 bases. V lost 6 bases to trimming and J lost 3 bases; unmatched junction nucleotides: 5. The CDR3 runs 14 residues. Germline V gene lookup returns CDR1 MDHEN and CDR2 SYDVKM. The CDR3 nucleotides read TGTGCCAGCAGATATGGGGACAGGGAAGAGACCCAGTACTTC. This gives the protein CASRYGDREETQYF.

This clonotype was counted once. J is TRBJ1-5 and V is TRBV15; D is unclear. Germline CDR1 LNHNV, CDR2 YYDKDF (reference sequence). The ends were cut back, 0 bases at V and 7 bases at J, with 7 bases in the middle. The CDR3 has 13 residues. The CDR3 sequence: CATSRDREQPQHF. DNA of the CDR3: TGTGCCACCAGCAGAGATCGGGAACAGCCCCAGCATTTT.

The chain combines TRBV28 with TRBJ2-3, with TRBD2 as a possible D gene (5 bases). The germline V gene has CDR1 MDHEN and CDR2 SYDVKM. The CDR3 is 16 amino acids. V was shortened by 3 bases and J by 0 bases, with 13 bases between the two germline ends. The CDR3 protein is CASSFLRGSSTDTQYF. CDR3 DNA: TGTGCCAGCAGTTTCCTTCGGGGATCTAGCACAGATACGCAGTATTTT.

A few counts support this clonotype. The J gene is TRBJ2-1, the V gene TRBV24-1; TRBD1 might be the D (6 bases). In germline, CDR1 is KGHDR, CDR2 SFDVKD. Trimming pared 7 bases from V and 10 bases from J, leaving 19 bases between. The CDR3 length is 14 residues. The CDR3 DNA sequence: TGTGCCACCAGAAGCAGGGGAAAGTTCCGCGAGCAGTTCTTC. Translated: CATRSRGKFREQFF.

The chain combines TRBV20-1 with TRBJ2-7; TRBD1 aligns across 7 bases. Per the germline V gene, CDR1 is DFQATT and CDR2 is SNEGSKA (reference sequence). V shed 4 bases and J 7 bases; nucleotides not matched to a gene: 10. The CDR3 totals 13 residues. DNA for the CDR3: TGCAGTGCTAATAGGGGGCCGGGCGATGAGCAGTACTTC. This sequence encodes CSANRGPGDEQYF.

The CDR3: CASRPLGDTQYF. CDR3 in DNA: TGTGCCAGCAGACCGCTGGGTGATACGCAGTATTTT. This sequence joins TRBV12-3 or TRBV12-4 and TRBJ2-3; D call uncertain. This CDR3 contains 12 residues. V lost 6 bases and J 6 bases, leaving 10 bases between the germline ends.

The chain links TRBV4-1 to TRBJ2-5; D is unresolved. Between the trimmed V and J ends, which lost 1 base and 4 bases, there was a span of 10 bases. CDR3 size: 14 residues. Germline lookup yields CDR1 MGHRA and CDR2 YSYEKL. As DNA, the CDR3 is TGCGCCAGCAGCCAAGGGGCCACAACAGAGACCCAGTACTTC. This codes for CASSQGATTETQYF.

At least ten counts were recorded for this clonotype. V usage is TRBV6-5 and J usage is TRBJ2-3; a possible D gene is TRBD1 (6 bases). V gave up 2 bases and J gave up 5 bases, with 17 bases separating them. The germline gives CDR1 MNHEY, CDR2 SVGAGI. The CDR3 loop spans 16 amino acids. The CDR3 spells CASSYVVGRGRDTQYF. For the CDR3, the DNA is TGTGCCAGCAGTTACGTGGTTGGCAGGGGAAGAGATACGCAGTATTTT.

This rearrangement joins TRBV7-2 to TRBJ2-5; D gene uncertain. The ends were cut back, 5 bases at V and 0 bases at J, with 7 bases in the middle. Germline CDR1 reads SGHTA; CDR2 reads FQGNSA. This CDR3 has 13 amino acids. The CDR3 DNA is TGTGCCAGCAGCGTCACGTACCAAGAGACCCAGTACTTC. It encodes CASSVTYQETQYF.

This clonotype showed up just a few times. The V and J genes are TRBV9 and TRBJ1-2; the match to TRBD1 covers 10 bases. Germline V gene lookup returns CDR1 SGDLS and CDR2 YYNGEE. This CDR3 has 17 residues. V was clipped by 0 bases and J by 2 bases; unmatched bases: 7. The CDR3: CASSVASGTGENYGYTF. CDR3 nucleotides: TGTGCCAGCAGCGTAGCATCCGGGACAGGGGAAAACTATGGCTACACCTTC.

CDR3 sequence reads: CASSFLAGDEQYF. The DNA of the CDR3 is TGTGCCAGCAGCTTTCTAGCGGGAGACGAGCAGTACTTC. V usage is TRBV7-6 and J usage is TRBJ2-4; 10 bases agree with TRBD2. Gene TRBJ2-7 matches the end of the DNA better, so the J call may be wrong. CDR1 is SGHVS, CDR2 FNYEAQ, per germline. This CDR3 spans 13 amino acids.

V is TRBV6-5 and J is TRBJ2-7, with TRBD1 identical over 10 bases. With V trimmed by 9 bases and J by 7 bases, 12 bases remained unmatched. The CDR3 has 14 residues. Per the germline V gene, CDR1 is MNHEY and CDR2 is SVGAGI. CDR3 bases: TGTGCCAGTCGACAGGGGGCAACCTACAATGAGCAGTACTTC. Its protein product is CASRQGATYNEQYF.

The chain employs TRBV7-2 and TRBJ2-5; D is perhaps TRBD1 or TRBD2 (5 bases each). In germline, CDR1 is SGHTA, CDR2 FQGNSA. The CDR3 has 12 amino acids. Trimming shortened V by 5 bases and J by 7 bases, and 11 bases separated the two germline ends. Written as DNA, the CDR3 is TGTGCCAGCAGCCCCCCGAGGGGGACCCAGTACTTC. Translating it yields CASSPPRGTQYF.

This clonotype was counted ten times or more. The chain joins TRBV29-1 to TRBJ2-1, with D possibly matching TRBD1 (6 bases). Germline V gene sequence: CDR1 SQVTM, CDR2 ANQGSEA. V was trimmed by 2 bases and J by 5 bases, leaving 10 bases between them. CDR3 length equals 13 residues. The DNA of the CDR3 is TGCAGCGTTGAACCAACAGGGCACAATGAGCAGTTCTTC. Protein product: CSVEPTGHNEQFF.